The T cell receptor beta chain described here comes from a study of post-analysis software for immune sequencing data. About the study: Relapsing-remitting, secondary progressive and progressive-relapsing courses of multiple sclerosis were included. Study results and caveats: Clustering by F measure revealed strong co-clustering among samples prepared together in one batch. Controls had lower frequencies than patients of roughly five TRBV segments, which included TRBV5-6, TRBV5-1 and TRBV20-1. Versus controls, multiple sclerosis patients showed significantly lower diversity (normalized Chao1).

Researchers reported that TCR beta cDNA libraries carried unique molecular identifiers. Input of about 0.9 to 10 million T cells yielded roughly 0.5 million cDNA molecules. TCRdb called the PCR reads again in MiXCR, with one record for every CDR3 protein. This table holds roughly 800,000 distinct CDR3 sequences, roughly 50% found once. This clonotype was seen more than once but under ten times. Its antigen is currently unknown. With 2 bases removed from V and 1 base from J, the gap between germline ends came to 14 bases. Germline V CDR1 and CDR2: MGHRA, YSYEKL. The CDR3 consists of 16 residues. The J gene is TRBJ1-1, the V gene TRBV4-1; D perhaps matches TRBD1 (5 bases). The specimen was blood. The sequence came from a girl aged 10-17 years with multiple sclerosis. The CDR3: CASSQPRQSKNTEAFF. Here the CDR3 DNA reads TGCGCCAGCAGCCAACCCCGACAGAGCAAGAACACTGAAGCTTTCTTT.